This TCR beta chain was sequenced for a study of CD8 T cells in Susac syndrome. CD8+ and CD4+ T cells circulating in blood were sequenced for TCR beta. V trimming: 7 bases; J trimming: 2 bases; junction bases outside the gene matches: 7. The CDR3 is 14 amino acids. Random hexamers primed reverse transcription of about 0.45 to 1 ug RNA. An immunoSEQ multiplex PCR generated amplified TCR beta CDR3 products spanning 54 Vbeta and 13 Jbeta. TCRdb used MiXCR to reprocess the immunoSEQ multiplex PCR reads, holding one entry per CDR3 protein. Among about 160,000 distinct CDR3 sequences listed, 92% were seen once.

Sample: CD4+ T cells from PBMCs. The chain carries TRBV12-3 or TRBV12-4 and TRBJ2-5; 7 bases line up with TRBD1. This TCR was recovered from a human donor in good health. CDR3 DNA: TGTGCCAGCACTGAGGGGGCAGGGCAAGAGACCCAGTACTTC. Its protein is CASTEGAGQETQYF.